This TCR beta chain was identified in a study of post-analysis software for immune sequencing data. Study context: In terms of disease course, relapsing-remitting, secondary progressive and progressive-relapsing multiple sclerosis were included. Study results and caveats: Multiple sclerosis patients showed significantly lower normalized Chao1 diversity than controls did. Strong co-clustering by F measure was evident for samples that had been prepared in the same batch. Controls had lower frequencies than patients of five or six TRBV segments, which included TRBV5-6, TRBV5-1 and TRBV20-1.

As to this clonotype: Its target is unknown.

TCR beta cDNA libraries included unique molecular identifiers. Out of 1 to 10 million T cells, about 510,000 cDNA molecules were generated. TCRdb reanalysed the PCR reads using MiXCR and keeps one entry per CDR3 protein. The table lists 250,000 to 300,000 distinct CDR3 sequences, 30% to 45% of them singletons. Per the germline V gene, CDR1 is DFQATT and CDR2 is SNEGSKA (reference sequence). V trimming: 0 bases; J trimming: 3 bases; junction bases outside the gene matches: 4. The CDR3 has 15 amino acids. This chain joins TRBV20-1 and TRBJ2-1; TRBD2 agrees at 8 bases. The specimen was blood. The source is a girl under 18 with multiple sclerosis. CDR3 DNA: TGCAGTGCTAGAGATAGGACTAGCATCTACAATGAGCAGTTCTTC. As protein: CSARDRTSIYNEQFF.